The 27 T cell receptor beta chains below come from one sample, sequenced in a study of cytomegalovirus exposure and HLA in healthy donors. The PCR made use of 60 Vbeta and 13 Jbeta primers. Produced via immunoSEQ multiplex PCR; TCRdb's table is partial and in-frame only. Among roughly 87,000 clones listed, roughly 83% were seen once. The specimen sequenced was PBMCs. All receptors derive from a woman aged 40 to 49 in good health and CMV-seropositive.

Turning to this clone: Since no conserved phenylalanine or tryptophan closes the CDR3, a read error is the likely cause. The J gene is TRBJ1-3, the V gene TRBV29-1, with D tentatively TRBD1 (5 bases). This CDR3 is 14 amino acids long. Per the germline V gene, CDR1 is SQVTM and CDR2 is ANQGSEA. Trimming removed 6 bases from V and 2 bases from J, with 14 bases in between. The CDR3 is CSVIDQGTGNTIYV. For the CDR3, the DNA is TGCAGCGTCATAGACCAGGGAACTGGAAACACCATATATGTT.

The rearrangement joins TRBV28 to TRBJ2-5, with TRBD1 identical over 7 bases. Unmatched junction bases numbered 11, after V lost 8 bases and J lost 5 bases. This CDR3 has 14 residues. CDR1 MDHEN and CDR2 SYDVKM come from the germline V gene. The CDR3 reads CASAWTGQGETQYF. DNA for the CDR3: TGTGCCAGCGCCTGGACAGGTCAGGGGGAGACCCAGTACTTC. The full variable domain, with the rest looked up from reference TRBV28 and TRBJ2-5, is DVKVTQSSRYLVKRTGEKVFLECVQDMDHENMFWYRQDPGLGLRLIYFSYDVKMKEKGDIPEGYSVSREKKERFSLILESASTNQTSMYLCASAWTGQGETQYFGPGTRLLVL.

The chain recombines TRBV19 with TRBJ1-2, with D perhaps matching TRBD1 (6 bases). V dropped 1 base and J dropped 1 base, with 13 bases sitting between them. The germline CDR1 and CDR2 sequences are LNHDA and SQIVND (reference sequence). This CDR3 spans 16 amino acids. The CDR3 DNA is TGTGCCAGTAGTATAGGCGGACAGATTATTAACTATGGCTACACCTTC. This codes for CASSIGGQIINYGYTF.

This clone was recorded once. V gene TRBV5-6 combines with J gene TRBJ2-4; tentatively, D is TRBD1 (6 bases). The CDR3 is 14 amino acids. Germline V gene lookup returns CDR1 SGHDT and CDR2 YYEEEE. Trimming left V 5 bases short and J 4 bases short, with 13 bases between. The CDR3: CASRTDRLKNIQYF. CDR3 nucleotide sequence: TGTGCCAGCAGAACCGACAGGTTGAAAAACATTCAGTACTTC.

The gene calls are TRBV7-9 and TRBJ1-1, with D uncertain. Germline V CDR1 and CDR2: SEHNR, FQNEAQ (reference sequence). V shed 0 bases and J shed 4 bases, with 9 bases lying between them. The CDR3 spans 14 residues. The CDR3 here is CASSLAGATTEAFF. The DNA of the CDR3 is TGTGCCAGCAGCTTAGCGGGAGCGACCACTGAAGCTTTCTTT.

V is TRBV7-2 and J is TRBJ2-1; no clear D gene. Germline CDR1 SGHTA, CDR2 FQGNSA. The V gene lost 0 bases and the J gene lost 7 bases, with 4 bases spanning the gap. CDR3 length: 12 residues. The CDR3 spells CASSLAMNEQFF. The CDR3 DNA reads TGTGCCAGCAGCTTAGCCATGAATGAGCAGTTCTTC.

This chain joins TRBV11-2 and TRBJ2-2; D is unresolved. V was trimmed by 5 bases and J by 1 base, leaving 5 bases between them. Germline values: CDR1 SGHAT, CDR2 FQNNGV. The CDR3 is 13 amino acids. The CDR3, as DNA: TGTGCCAGCAGCAACAGGAACACCGGGGAGCTGTTTTTT. It translates to CASSNRNTGELFF.

The chain combines TRBV30 with TRBJ2-7, with 14 bases that match TRBD2. After removal of 1 base from V and 4 bases from J, the junction contained 3 bases not matched to a gene. This CDR3 contains 15 residues. Germline loops: CDR1 GTSNPN, CDR2 SVGIG (reference sequence). The CDR3 coding sequence is TGTGCCTGGAGTGGGGGACTAGCGGGAGTGTACGAGCAGTACTTC. Translating gives CAWSGGLAGVYEQYF.

The chain has TRBV7-8 and TRBJ2-5; TRBD2 matches 10 bases. V gave up 3 bases and J gave up 3 bases; unmatched junction bases: 10. CDR1 SGHVS and CDR2 FQNEAQ come from the germline V gene. CDR3 length: 17 residues. The CDR3, as DNA: TGTGCCAGCAGCTTTATTCTCCTAGCGGGAGACAAAGAGACCCAGTACTTC. Encoded protein: CASSFILLAGDKETQYF.

J is TRBJ2-1 and V is TRBV7-3; the match to TRBD2 covers 9 bases. The CDR3 spans 17 residues. Unmatched junction bases numbered 10, after V lost 2 bases and J lost 5 bases. Germline CDR1 is SGHTA and CDR2 is FQGTGA. CDR3: CASSLLAGLPGDNEQFF. The CDR3 DNA reads TGTGCCAGCAGCTTACTAGCGGGACTTCCGGGAGACAATGAGCAGTTCTTC.

This clone was found once. The genes are TRBV5-4 and TRBJ2-2, with 11 bases matching TRBD2. The V gene end was trimmed by 3 bases and the J gene end by 7 bases; junction bases not matched to a gene: 11. The V gene's germline CDR1 is SGHNT and CDR2 YYREEE (reference sequence). CDR3 length: 17 amino acids. CDR3 DNA: TGTGCCAGCAGCTGGGGGGTTAGCGGGAGGGCCAACGGGGAGCTGTTTTTT. This codes for CASSWGVSGRANGELFF.

CDR3 amino acids: CASSHPYETGNTEAFF. CDR3 DNA sequence: TGCGCCAGCAGCCATCCATATGAGACGGGAAACACTGAAGCTTTCTTT. This chain links TRBV4-1 with TRBJ1-1; D remains unclear. This CDR3 is built from 16 residues. Germline CDR1 and CDR2: MGHRA and YSYEKL. The V end lost 3 bases, the J end lost 2 bases, and 16 bases lay between the germline ends.

V and J are TRBV29-1 and TRBJ1-2; maybe TRBD1 (6 bases). The CDR3 sequence is 14 residues long. Germline loops: CDR1 SQVTM, CDR2 ANQGSEA. The V end lost 0 bases, the J end lost 3 bases, and 11 bases lay between the germline ends. In DNA form, the CDR3 reads TGCAGCGTTGAAGAGCTACAGGGATACTATGGCTACACCTTC. Translation: CSVEELQGYYGYTF.

The DNA for the CDR3 is TGTGCCAGCAGTGAACGTCGGTGGAATTCACCCCTCCACTTT. Protein: CASSERRWNSPLHF. V and J are TRBV2 and TRBJ1-6; no firm D call. The CDR3 loop spans 14 amino acids. With 2 bases removed from V and 7 bases from J, the gap between germline ends came to 9 bases. Germline lookup yields CDR1 SNHLY and CDR2 FYNNEI. The full variable domain, completed using reference TRBV2 and TRBJ1-6, is EPEVTQTPSHQVTQMGQEVILRCVPISNHLYFYWYRQILGQKVEFLVSFYNNEISEKSEIFDDQFSVERPDGSNFTLKIRSTKLEDSAMYFCASSERRWNSPLHFGNGTRLTVT.

This clone has a single count. This chain links TRBV19 with TRBJ1-1; D call uncertain. The CDR3 runs 12 residues. Between the trimmed V and J ends, which lost 5 bases and 10 bases, there was a span of 14 bases. Per germline, CDR1 LNHDA and CDR2 SQIVND (reference sequence). The DNA of the CDR3 is TGTGCCAGTAGTGGCCGGACTTACGGAGCTTTCTTT. Protein sequence: CASSGRTYGAFF.

The chain has TRBV28 and TRBJ2-3, with a possible D match to TRBD1 (5 bases). Between the trimmed V and J ends, which lost 8 bases and 2 bases, there was a span of 26 bases. Germline V lookup: CDR1 MDHEN, CDR2 SYDVKM. This CDR3 is 18 amino acids long. This CDR3 reads CASPPPTGRHTHTDTQYF. CDR3 nucleotide sequence: TGTGCCAGCCCCCCGCCCACAGGCAGACACACACACACAGATACGCAGTATTTT.

The gene calls are TRBV5-1 and TRBJ1-2; D may be TRBD1 (6 bases). From germline, CDR1 is SGHRS and CDR2 YFSETQ. This CDR3 is built from 15 residues. V lost 2 bases and J 0 bases, leaving 11 bases between the germline ends. CDR3 bases: TGCGCCAGCAGCTTAGGGGGGGCAGCTAACTATGGCTACACCTTC. It translates to CASSLGGAANYGYTF.

This chain uses TRBV11-2 with TRBJ2-7; D possibly corresponds to TRBD2 (6 bases). The CDR3 length is 15 residues. Deletions cut 5 bases from V and 2 bases from J, with 16 bases between. Germline V lookup: CDR1 SGHAT, CDR2 FQNNGV. The CDR3 reads CASSPLYSGTYEQYF. CDR3 bases: TGTGCCAGCAGCCCCCTATATAGCGGAACCTACGAGCAGTACTTC.

The chain has TRBV28 and TRBJ2-7; 7 nucleotides agree with TRBD2. CDR1 and CDR2 from the germline V gene are MDHEN and SYDVKM. Losses at the gene ends were 1 base for V and 2 bases for J; bases not matched to a gene: 5. The CDR3 covers 15 residues. For the CDR3, the DNA is TGTGCCAGCAGTTTATCGGGCGGGAGACCCTACGAGCAGTACTTC. Translation: CASSLSGGRPYEQYF.

This clone was observed a single time. The chain combines TRBV11-1 with TRBJ2-3; D remains unclear. V was pared by 3 bases and J by 6 bases, with 13 bases between. This CDR3 comprises 14 residues. Germline loops: CDR1 SGHAT, CDR2 FQDESV (reference sequence). CDR3 DNA sequence: TGTGCCAGCAGCTTCGACTTTGGTGTTGATACGCAGTATTTT. Its translation is CASSFDFGVDTQYF.

This clone occurred a few times. The chain combines TRBV23-1 with TRBJ1-3, with a tentative D call TRBD1 (6 bases). TRBV23-1 is recorded as an ORF, its role being uncertain. The CDR3 extends over 15 amino acids. Trimming pared 6 bases from V and 4 bases from J, leaving 16 bases between. The CDR3 DNA is TGCGCCAGCAGCCCTAGGGGGGGACGAGGAAACACCATATATTTT. Translated: CASSPRGGRGNTIYF.

V is TRBV18 and J is TRBJ2-7; tentatively, D is TRBD1 (5 bases). The CDR3 has 14 amino acids. Between the trimmed V and J ends, which lost 6 bases and 5 bases, there was a span of 17 bases. The germline V gene has CDR1 KGHSH and CDR2 LQKENI. CDR3 DNA: TGTGCCAGCTCTCCCACAAACCGACAGAACGAGCAGTACTTC. It is translated as CASSPTNRQNEQYF.

The J gene is TRBJ2-7, the V gene TRBV9, with 8 bases fitting TRBD2. J gave up 4 bases and V 4 bases, and 10 bases lay outside the gene matches. There are 15 residues in the CDR3. Germline CDR1 and CDR2: SGDLS and YYNGEE. DNA of the CDR3: TGTGCCAGCAGCTTTGGTCCGGGACTAGAGTACGAGCAGTACTTC. This encodes CASSFGPGLEYEQYF.

The sample holds one count of this clone. The chain employs TRBV6-1 and TRBJ2-7; tentative D call: TRBD2 (6 bases). The length of the CDR3 is 14 residues. From germline, CDR1 is MNHNS and CDR2 SASEGT. Trimming shortened V by 10 bases and J by 2 bases, and 18 bases separated the two germline ends. CDR3 region: CATSPGTRPYEQYF. The CDR3 DNA sequence: TGTGCCACCTCGCCCGGGACTCGCCCCTACGAGCAGTACTTC.

The V gene is TRBV18, the J gene TRBJ1-6; D remains unclear. This CDR3 has 15 amino acids. The V and J ends lost 3 bases and 7 bases respectively, with 13 bases between them. Germline V gene lookup returns CDR1 KGHSH and CDR2 LQKENI. This chain's CDR3 is CASSPDKIQNSPLHF. Here the CDR3 DNA reads TGTGCCAGCTCACCCGACAAGATTCAGAATTCACCCCTCCACTTT.

The genes are TRBV6-5 and TRBJ1-6, with TRBD1 as a possible D gene (5 bases). The CDR3 length is 14 residues. Germline V gene sequence: CDR1 MNHEY, CDR2 SVGAGI. V lost 6 bases and J 5 bases, leaving 11 bases between the germline ends. CDR3 DNA sequence: TGTGCCAGCAGCCGACAGTTAAATAATTCACCCCTCCACTTT. This gives the protein CASSRQLNNSPLHF.

V is TRBV19 and J is TRBJ2-4; the D is unclear. V gave up 1 base and J gave up 8 bases, with 6 bases separating them. Germline CDR1 LNHDA, CDR2 SQIVND (reference sequence). The CDR3 is 12 residues long. The DNA for the CDR3 is TGTGCCAGTAGTATAGTCTCGGACATTCAGTACTTC. It specifies CASSIVSDIQYF. The full variable domain, rest sourced from reference TRBV19 and TRBJ2-4, is DGGITQSPKYLFRKEGQNVTLSCEQNLNHDAMYWYRQDPGQGLRLIYYSQIVNDFQKGDIAEGYSVSREKKESFPLTVTSAQKNPTAFYLCASSIVSDIQYFGAGTRLSVL.